A selection of T cell receptor beta chains follows, all from one sample in a study of CD8 T cells in ankylosing spondylitis. TCRdb reprocessed the 5' RACE reads via MiXCR and lists one record per CDR3 protein. The repertoire includes approximately 92,000 distinct CDR3 sequences, around 9.4% of them detected once, and roughly 5.5% sits in the top ten. The sequenced sample consisted of blood, either unsorted or a sorted T cell fraction (not recorded which). Receptor source: a male donor with ankylosing spondylitis or in good health (not recorded which). Each CDR3 is given with its conserved first and last residue. A D gene is named only where the DNA matches it firmly. Where a row states a size, it is once, few, many or the class of an expanded clone; other rows omit it.

>TRBV12-3/TRBV12-4|NA|TRBJ1-3|few
TGTGCCAGCAGTTTAGAGGATCGGCTCTCTGGAAACACCATATATTTT
CASSLEDRLSGNTIYF
>TRBV12-3/TRBV12-4|TRBD1|TRBJ2-7|many
TGTGCCAGCAGTCCAACAGGGGGCGAGCAGTACTTC
CASSPTGGEQYF
>TRBV7-3|NA|TRBJ2-7|NA
TGTGCCAGCAGCTTAACCACGGTTTCCGAGCAGTACTTC
CASSLTTVSEQYF
>TRBV6-5|NA|TRBJ1-1|many
TGTGCCAGCAGTTACCTATTGGGGGGGAGTGGGACTGAAGCTTTCTTT
CASSYLLGGSGTEAFF
>TRBV5-1|NA|TRBJ2-2|many
TGCGCCAGCAGCTGGACAGTTGGGGCGAACACCGGGGAGCTGTTTTTT
CASSWTVGANTGELFF
>TRBV6-1|TRBD1|TRBJ2-3|NA
TGTGCCAGCAGACCCGGACAGGCTACAGATACGCAGTATTTT
CASRPGQATDTQYF
>TRBV12-3/TRBV12-4|NA|TRBJ2-7|many
TGTGCCAGCAGACCTAGCGCCCTGGAATACGAGCAGTACTTC
CASRPSALEYEQYF
>TRBV12-3/TRBV12-4|NA|TRBJ2-4|NA
TGTGCCAGCAAACGACTAGCCAAAAACATTCAGTACTTC
CASKRLAKNIQYF
>TRBV5-1|NA|TRBJ1-6|many
TGCGCCAGCAGCTCGAGGGGGGCCGAGATCGGCTCACCCCTCCACTTT
CASSSRGAEIGSPLHF
>TRBV5-1|NA|TRBJ2-7|many
TGCGCCAGCAGCTTGAACCATCCCCGCCTCGGCAAGGAGCAGTACTTC
CASSLNHPRLGKEQYF
>TRBV5-5|TRBD1|TRBJ1-5|NA
TGTGCCAGCAGCCCCCATCGACAGGGGACGGGCAATCAGCCCCAGCATTTT
CASSPHRQGTGNQPQHF
>TRBV5-1|NA|TRBJ1-6|many
TGCGCCAGCAGCTTGGATAGCAGTACTAATTCACCCCTCCACTTT
CASSLDSSTNSPLHF
>TRBV2|TRBD1|TRBJ1-4|many
TGTGCCAGCAGCGACGACAGGGGGAATGAAAAACTGTTTTTT
CASSDDRGNEKLFF
>TRBV7-2|TRBD2|TRBJ2-3|NA
TGTGCCAGCAGTCCGCTAGCGGAGCTGAACACAGATACGCAGTATTTT
CASSPLAELNTDTQYF
>TRBV10-3|TRBD2|TRBJ2-3|many
TGTGCCATCAGTGAGTCCCTAGCGGGGGGGCAAGATACGCAGTATTTT
CAISESLAGGQDTQYF
>TRBV5-1|TRBD2|TRBJ2-7|many
TGCGCCAGCAGCTGGGGAGGGAAGGAGGATGAGCAGTACTTC
CASSWGGKEDEQYF
>TRBV12-3/TRBV12-4|NA|TRBJ2-5|NA
TGTGCCAGCAGTTTAGGAGTCGAGATCCAGTACTTC
CASSLGVEIQYF
>TRBV20-1|NA|TRBJ2-7|many
TGCAGTGCTAGTCGGCAGGAGCAGTACTTC
CSASRQEQYF
>TRBV24-1|TRBD1|TRBJ1-2|many
TGTGCCACCAGTGACCGTGGGACAGGCGGGCAATATGGCTACACCTTC
CATSDRGTGGQYGYTF
>TRBV12-3/TRBV12-4|TRBD1|TRBJ2-5|many
TGTGCCAGCAGTACCGACAGGGACCAAGAGACCCAGTACTTC
CASSTDRDQETQYF
>TRBV29-1|TRBD1|TRBJ2-5|many
TGCAGCGGGGACAGGGGTGAGACCCAGTACTTC
CSGDRGETQYF
>TRBV9|NA|TRBJ1-1|many
TGTGCCAGCAGCGTAGCTGAGGAGGGTACGTGGGGGCAAGCTTTCTTT
CASSVAEEGTWGQAFF
>TRBV7-6|TRBD2|TRBJ2-3|NA
TGTGCCAGCAGCCTTCTGAGCGGGGGCACAGATACGCAGTATTTT
CASSLLSGGTDTQYF
>TRBV14|NA|TRBJ1-2|many
TGTGCCAGCAGCCAGGGGTCGGTCTATGGCTACACCTTC
CASSQGSVYGYTF
>TRBV20-1|TRBD1|TRBJ2-7|NA
TGCAGTGCTAGAGGAAACAGGGGCTACGAGCAGTACTTC
CSARGNRGYEQYF
>TRBV5-1|TRBD2|TRBJ2-1|NA
TGCGCCAGCAGCTACCAACTAGCGGGGGCCTACAATGAGCAGTTCTTC
CASSYQLAGAYNEQFF
>TRBV29-1|NA|TRBJ2-4|many
TGCAGCGTGGAGGTAGCCAAAAACATTCAGTACTTC
CSVEVAKNIQYF
>TRBV12-3/TRBV12-4|NA|TRBJ2-5|many
TGTGCCAGCAGTTTAAGGAGGGACGAAGAGACCCAGTACTTC
CASSLRRDEETQYF
>TRBV30|NA|TRBJ1-1|many
TGTGCCTGGAAATGGTACGACACTGAAGCTTTCTTT
CAWKWYDTEAFF
>TRBV3-1|NA|TRBJ2-7|many
TGTGCCAGCAGCCAAGGAATAGGGGGTTCCTACGAGCAGTACTTC
CASSQGIGGSYEQYF
>TRBV12-3/TRBV12-4|NA|TRBJ2-5|many
TGTGCCAGCAGTCCTCTCGCGTGGGGAGAGACCCAGTACTTC
CASSPLAWGETQYF
>TRBV19|TRBD1|TRBJ2-2|many
TGTGCCAGTAGACAACAGGGGGCGTCTGGCGGGGAGCTGTTTTTT
CASRQQGASGGELFF
>TRBV7-2|NA|TRBJ2-3|NA
TGTGCCAGCAGCCTAGTAGGGGGAGATACGCAGTATTTT
CASSLVGGDTQYF
>TRBV12-3/TRBV12-4|NA|TRBJ2-3|few
TGTGCCAGCAGCTTTGGTGAAAGCACAGATACGCAGTATTTT
CASSFGESTDTQYF
>TRBV23-1|NA|TRBJ1-4|many
TGCGCCAGCAGTAAGACAAGAGGGAATGAAAAACTGTTTTTT
CASSKTRGNEKLFF
>TRBV27|TRBD1|TRBJ2-7|few
TGTGCCAGCAGTTTCTTGGACAGGCACCACGAGCAGTACTTC
CASSFLDRHHEQYF
>TRBV7-6|TRBD1|TRBJ2-2|NA
TGTGCCAGCAGGGATAACAGGGGGTCAAACACCGGGGAGCTGTTTTTT
CASRDNRGSNTGELFF
>TRBV5-1|NA|TRBJ1-1|many
TGCGCCAGCACAAGATTACAGCCTCGGGGCACTGAAGCTTTCTTT
CASTRLQPRGTEAFF
>TRBV6-5|TRBD2|TRBJ2-7|many
TGTGCCAGCAGTTACACGGCAGGGACTAGCGACTCCGAGCAGTACTTC
CASSYTAGTSDSEQYF
>TRBV7-8|NA|TRBJ1-1|many
TGTGCCAGCAGCTTTGGGAACACTGAAGCTTTCTTT
CASSFGNTEAFF
>TRBV20-1|TRBD2|TRBJ2-7|many
TGCAGTGCTCCTGACCCTCTAGCGGGGGGCTACGAGCAGTACTTC
CSAPDPLAGGYEQYF
>TRBV7-2|NA|TRBJ2-5|many
TGTGCCAGCAGCTTAGCGGGGGATCGAGAGACCCAGTACTTC
CASSLAGDRETQYF
>TRBV5-1|NA|TRBJ2-7|many
TGCGCCAGCAGCTTGGCCGGAGAAACAAGTACCTACGAGCAGTACTTC
CASSLAGETSTYEQYF
>TRBV2|NA|TRBJ2-1|NA
TGTGCCATCTGTGAGGGGAGTCTGAGCGGGCTCTCCTACAATGAGCAGTTCTTC
CAICEGSLSGLSYNEQFF
>TRBV7-9|NA|TRBJ1-1|few
TGTGCCAGCAGCTTAGGAGGGGGACAGAACACTGAAGCTTTCTTT
CASSLGGGQNTEAFF
>TRBV29-1|NA|TRBJ2-3|many
TGCAGCGTTGGCCCGGACGGCTACACAGATACGCAGTATTTT
CSVGPDGYTDTQYF